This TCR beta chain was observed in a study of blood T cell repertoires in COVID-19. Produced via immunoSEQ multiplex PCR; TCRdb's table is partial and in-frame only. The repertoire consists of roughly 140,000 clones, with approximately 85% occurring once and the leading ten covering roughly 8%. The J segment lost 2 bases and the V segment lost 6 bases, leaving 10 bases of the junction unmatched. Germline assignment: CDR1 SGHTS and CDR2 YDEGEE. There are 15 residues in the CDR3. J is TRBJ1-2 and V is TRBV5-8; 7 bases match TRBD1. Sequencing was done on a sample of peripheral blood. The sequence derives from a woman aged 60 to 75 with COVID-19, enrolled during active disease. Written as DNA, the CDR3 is TGTGCCAGCAACCTTAGACAGGGCCCGAACTATGGCTACACCTTC. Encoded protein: CASNLRQGPNYGYTF.